This T cell receptor beta chain was documented in a study of blood T cell repertoires in COVID-19. Study context: The United States, Italy and Spain supplied acute and convalescent COVID-19 samples. Sources were T cells, B-cell-depleted T cells, or PBMCs; the material itself was cDNA or gDNA.

Study processing details: Reference gene primer amplification yielded estimated nucleated cell counts. Libraries were prepared by immunoSEQ multiplex PCR; TCRdb keeps only in-frame clonotypes and omits some of them. Clone size and the V and J calls come from that table; the DNA yielded D and trimming. The table shows under 300,000 clones, with 86% occurring only once. V was clipped by 6 bases and J by 6 bases; unmatched bases: 9. The CDR3 is 14 amino acids. The germline CDR1 and CDR2 sequences are MNHEY and SVGAGI. The source material was peripheral blood. The receptor's source is an elderly man with acute or convalescent COVID-19. V gene TRBV6-5 combines with J gene TRBJ2-5, with TRBD1 matching 8 bases. In nucleotides, the CDR3 is TGTGCCAGCAGAGACGGACAGGGCGTGAAGACCCAGTACTTC. Protein: CASRDGQGVKTQYF.